This T cell receptor (beta chain) was sequenced for a study of blood T cell repertoires in COVID-19. Across the whole study: Spain, Italy and the United States supplied samples that represented acute and convalescent COVID-19. Sources were T cells, B-cell-depleted T cells, or PBMCs; the material itself was cDNA or gDNA.

In the original workflow: The authors estimated nucleated cell counts from reference gene primer amplification. The table came from immunoSEQ multiplex PCR; TCRdb's copy has only in-frame clones and leaves some out. Clonal size and the V and J genes are those of that table, whereas D and trimming came from the DNA. The table records some 110,000 clones, roughly 87% of them present only once. Sequenced material: peripheral blood. This TCR came from a human donor in a cohort sampled during active COVID-19.

This CDR3 is CASSLTGQPNEKLFF. In DNA form, the CDR3 reads TGTGCCAGCAGCCTCACTGGACAGCCTAATGAAAAACTGTTTTTT. This rearrangement joins TRBV9 to TRBJ1-4, with a possible D match to TRBD1 (6 bases). The CDR3 is made up of 15 amino acids. Trimming pared 4 bases from V and 3 bases from J, leaving 13 bases between. Per the germline V gene, CDR1 is SGDLS and CDR2 is YYNGEE.